The entry below gives a single TCR beta chain sequence along with its context. This sample stems from a study of shared clonotypes between healthy human individuals. Profiling relied on immunoSEQ multiplex PCR, and the TCRdb table lists in-frame clones only, not all of them. The profile covers under 750,000 clones, with over 55% appearing a single time and around 1.8% taken by the ten largest. The CDR3 is 14 amino acids. After removal of 4 bases from V and 0 bases from J, the junction contained 1 base not matched to a gene. Per germline, CDR1 ENHRY and CDR2 SYGVKD. This clonotype originated in a woman aged 25-40 years in good health. The chain uses TRBV10-3 and TRBJ2-7; 9 bases match TRBD1. Source material: memory CD4+ T cells sorted from blood. This sample's subset: CD45RA-negative fraction. The CDR3 region has the DNA TGTGCCATCAGTGGGGGACAGGGCTCCTACGAGCAGTACTTC. Amino acids: CAISGGQGSYEQYF.